This T cell receptor (beta chain) stems from a study of OX40 agonist ivuxolimab in advanced cancers. Overall study context: Patients in the trial were receiving intravenous ivuxolimab every 2 weeks, at doses of 0.01 to 10 mg/kg.

Whole-study findings and limits: Blood T cells, both CD4+ and CD8+, expanded clonally by week 6 at 0.1 to 3.0 mg/kg.

The CDR3 is 15 residues long. V gave up 5 bases and J gave up 3 bases; unmatched junction bases: 7. The V gene's germline CDR1 is SNHLY and CDR2 FYNNEI. Libraries were prepared by immunoSEQ multiplex PCR; TCRdb keeps only in-frame clonotypes and omits some of them. This table holds around 60,000 clones, around 77% found once. A few counts support this clone. Its cognate antigen is unknown. The sequenced sample was CD4+ or CD8+ T cells sorted from blood, obtained in a trial of the OX40 agonist ivuxolimab. The sequence was obtained from an adult with an advanced solid tumor such as melanoma, head and neck, liver or kidney cancer. The chain combines TRBV2 with TRBJ1-5; 7 positions agree with TRBD1. CDR3 in DNA: TGTGCCAGCAGTAGGGACAGACAGTACAATCAGCCCCAGCATTTT. Amino acids: CASSRDRQYNQPQHF. The full variable domain, in which reference TRBV2 and TRBJ1-5 provide the parts outside the CDR3, is EPEVTQTPSHQVTQMGQEVILRCVPISNHLYFYWYRQILGQKVEFLVSFYNNEISEKSEIFDDQFSVERPDGSNFTLKIRSTKLEDSAMYFCASSRDRQYNQPQHFGDGTRLSIL.